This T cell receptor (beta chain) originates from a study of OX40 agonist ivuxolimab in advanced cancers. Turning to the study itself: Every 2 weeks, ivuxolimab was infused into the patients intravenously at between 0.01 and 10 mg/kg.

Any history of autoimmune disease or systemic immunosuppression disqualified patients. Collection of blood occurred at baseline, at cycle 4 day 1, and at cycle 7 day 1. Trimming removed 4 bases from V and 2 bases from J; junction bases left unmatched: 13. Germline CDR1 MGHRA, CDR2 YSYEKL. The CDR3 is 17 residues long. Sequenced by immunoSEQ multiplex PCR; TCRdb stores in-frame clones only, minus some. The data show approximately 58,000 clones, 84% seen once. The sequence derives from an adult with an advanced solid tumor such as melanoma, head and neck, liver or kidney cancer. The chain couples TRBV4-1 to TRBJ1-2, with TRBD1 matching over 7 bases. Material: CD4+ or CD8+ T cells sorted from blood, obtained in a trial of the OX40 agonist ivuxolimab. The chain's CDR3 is CASSPSSATGKNYGYTF. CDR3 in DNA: TGCGCCAGCAGCCCCTCCTCCGCGACAGGGAAAAACTATGGCTACACCTTC.